Given below is one TCR beta chain in context. This sample was taken from a study of shared clonotypes between healthy human individuals. V lost 8 bases and J 6 bases, leaving 16 bases between the germline ends. Germline V lookup: CDR1 SNHLY, CDR2 FYNNEI. There are 13 residues in the CDR3. Using immunoSEQ multiplex PCR, the repertoire was profiled, and TCRdb retains in-frame clones only, with some absent. In the table there are some 320,000 clones, 87% of which are singletons. CD45RO+ cells and CCR7-negative CD45RA+ TemRA cells were combined as CD8 memory. This TCR was sampled from a man aged 18 to 30 in good health. The rearrangement uses TRBV2 and TRBJ1-2; D call uncertain. The sequenced sample was memory CD8+ T cells sorted from blood. Indicated subset: CD45RO+ cells pooled with CCR7-negative TemRA cells. The CDR3 sequence: CASPQREVDGYTF. As DNA, the CDR3 is TGTGCCAGCCCACAGCGGGAGGTAGATGGCTACACCTTC.